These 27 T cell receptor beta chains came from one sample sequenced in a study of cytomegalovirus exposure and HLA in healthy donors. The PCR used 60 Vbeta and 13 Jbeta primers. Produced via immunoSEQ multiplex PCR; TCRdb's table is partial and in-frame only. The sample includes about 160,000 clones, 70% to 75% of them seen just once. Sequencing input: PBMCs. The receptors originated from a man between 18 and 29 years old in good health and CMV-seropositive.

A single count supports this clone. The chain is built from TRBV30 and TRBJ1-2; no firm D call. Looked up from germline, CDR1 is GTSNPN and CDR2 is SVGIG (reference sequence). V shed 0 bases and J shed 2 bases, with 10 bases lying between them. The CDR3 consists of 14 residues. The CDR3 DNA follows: TGTGCCTGGAGTGTAGGTGGAGGGAACTATGGCTACACCTTC. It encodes CAWSVGGGNYGYTF.

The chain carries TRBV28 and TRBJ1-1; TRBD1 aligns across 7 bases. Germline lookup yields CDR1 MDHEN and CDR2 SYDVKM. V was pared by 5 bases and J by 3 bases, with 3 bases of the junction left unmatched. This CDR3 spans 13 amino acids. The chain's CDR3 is CASSKQGYTEAFF. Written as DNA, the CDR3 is TGTGCCAGCAGTAAACAGGGGTACACTGAAGCTTTCTTT.

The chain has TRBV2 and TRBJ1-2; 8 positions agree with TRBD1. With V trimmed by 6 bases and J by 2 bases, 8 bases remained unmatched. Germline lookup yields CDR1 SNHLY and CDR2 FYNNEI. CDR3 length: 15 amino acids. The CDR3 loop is CASRWTGPGNYGYTF. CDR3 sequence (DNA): TGTGCCAGCAGATGGACAGGGCCCGGGAACTATGGCTACACCTTC.

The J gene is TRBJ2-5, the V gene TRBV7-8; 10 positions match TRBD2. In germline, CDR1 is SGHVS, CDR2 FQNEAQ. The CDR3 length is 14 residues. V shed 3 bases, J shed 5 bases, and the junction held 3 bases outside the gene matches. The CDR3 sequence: CASSLGLASETQYF. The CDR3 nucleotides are TGTGCCAGCAGCTTGGGACTAGCGAGCGAGACCCAGTACTTC.

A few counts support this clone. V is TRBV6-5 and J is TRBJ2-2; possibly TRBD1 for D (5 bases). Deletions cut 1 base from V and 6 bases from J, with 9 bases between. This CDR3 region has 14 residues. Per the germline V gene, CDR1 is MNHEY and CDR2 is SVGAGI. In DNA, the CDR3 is TGTGCCAGCAGTTACTACCAGGGTCCCGGGGAGCTGTTTTTT. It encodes CASSYYQGPGELFF.

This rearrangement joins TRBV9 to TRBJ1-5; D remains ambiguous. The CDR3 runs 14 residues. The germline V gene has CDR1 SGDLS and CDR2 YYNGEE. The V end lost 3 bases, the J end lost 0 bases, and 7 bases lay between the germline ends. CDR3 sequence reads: CASSGIDSNQPQHF. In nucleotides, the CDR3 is TGTGCCAGCAGCGGTATAGATAGCAATCAGCCCCAGCATTTT.

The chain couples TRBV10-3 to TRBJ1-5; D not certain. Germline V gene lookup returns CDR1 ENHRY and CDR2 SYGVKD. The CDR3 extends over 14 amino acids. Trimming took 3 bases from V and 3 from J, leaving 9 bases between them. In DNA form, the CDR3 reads TGTGCCATCAGTGACAAACAGAACAATCAGCCCCAGCATTTT. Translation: CAISDKQNNQPQHF.

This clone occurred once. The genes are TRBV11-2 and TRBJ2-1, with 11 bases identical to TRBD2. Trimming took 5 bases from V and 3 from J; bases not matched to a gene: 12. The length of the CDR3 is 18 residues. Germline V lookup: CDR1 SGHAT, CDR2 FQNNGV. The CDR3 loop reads CASSQQGRTSGSYNEQFF. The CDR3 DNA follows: TGTGCCAGCAGCCAACAGGGTAGAACTAGCGGGAGCTACAATGAGCAGTTCTTC.

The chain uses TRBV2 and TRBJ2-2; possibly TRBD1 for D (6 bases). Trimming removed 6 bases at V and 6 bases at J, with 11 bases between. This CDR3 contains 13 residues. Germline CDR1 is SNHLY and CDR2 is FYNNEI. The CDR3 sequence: CASRDRGSGELFF. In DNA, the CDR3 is TGTGCCAGCAGAGATAGGGGGTCCGGGGAGCTGTTTTTT.

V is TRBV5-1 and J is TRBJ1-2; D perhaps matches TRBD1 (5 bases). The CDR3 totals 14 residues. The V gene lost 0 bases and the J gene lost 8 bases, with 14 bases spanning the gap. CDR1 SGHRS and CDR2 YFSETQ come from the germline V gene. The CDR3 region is CASSLDQGSDGYTF. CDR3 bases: TGCGCCAGCAGCTTGGACCAGGGATCCGACGGCTACACCTTC.

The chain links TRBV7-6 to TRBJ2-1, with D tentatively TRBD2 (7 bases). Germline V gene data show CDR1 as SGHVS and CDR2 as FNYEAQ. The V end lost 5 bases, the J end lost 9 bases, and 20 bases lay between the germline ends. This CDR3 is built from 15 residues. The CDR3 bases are TGTGCCAGCAGCCCGAGGGGGGGGGAAAATCCTGAGCAGTTCTTC. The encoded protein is CASSPRGGENPEQFF.

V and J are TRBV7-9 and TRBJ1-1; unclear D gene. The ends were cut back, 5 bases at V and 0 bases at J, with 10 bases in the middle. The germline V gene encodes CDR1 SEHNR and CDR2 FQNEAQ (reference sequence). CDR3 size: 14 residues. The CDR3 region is CASSQTSVNTEAFF. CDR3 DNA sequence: TGTGCCAGCAGCCAAACGTCAGTGAACACTGAAGCTTTCTTT.

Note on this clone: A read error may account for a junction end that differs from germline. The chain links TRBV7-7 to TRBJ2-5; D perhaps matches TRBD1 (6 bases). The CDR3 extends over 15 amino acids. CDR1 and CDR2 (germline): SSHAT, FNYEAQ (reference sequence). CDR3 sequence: CASSPFGTRGETQYF. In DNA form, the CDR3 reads TGTGCTAGCAGCCCCTTCGGGACACGTGGGGAGACCCAGTACTTC.

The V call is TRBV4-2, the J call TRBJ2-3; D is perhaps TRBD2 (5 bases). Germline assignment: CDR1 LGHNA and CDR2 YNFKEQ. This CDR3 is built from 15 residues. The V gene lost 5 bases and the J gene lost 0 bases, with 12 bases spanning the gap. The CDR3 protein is CASSIDSESTDTQYF. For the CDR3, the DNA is TGTGCCAGCAGCATCGATAGCGAAAGCACAGATACGCAGTATTTT.

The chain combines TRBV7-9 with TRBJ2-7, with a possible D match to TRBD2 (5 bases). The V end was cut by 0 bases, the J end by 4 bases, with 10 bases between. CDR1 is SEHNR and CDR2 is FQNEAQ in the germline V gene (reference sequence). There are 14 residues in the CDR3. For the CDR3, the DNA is TGTGCCAGCAGCTTAGCGGGAGATCGGTACGAGCAGTACGTC. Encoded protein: CASSLAGDRYEQYV.

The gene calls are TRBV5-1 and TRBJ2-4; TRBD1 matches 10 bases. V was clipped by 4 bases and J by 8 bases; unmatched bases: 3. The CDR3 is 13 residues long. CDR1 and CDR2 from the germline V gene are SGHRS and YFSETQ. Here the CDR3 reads CASSNGQGDIQYF. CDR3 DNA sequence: TGCGCCAGCAGCAATGGACAGGGGGACATTCAGTACTTC.

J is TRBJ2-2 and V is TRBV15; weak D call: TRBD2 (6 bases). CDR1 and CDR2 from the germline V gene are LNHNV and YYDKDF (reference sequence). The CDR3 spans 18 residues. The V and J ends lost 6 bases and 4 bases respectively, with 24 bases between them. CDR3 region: CATSEERAGLSGTGELFF. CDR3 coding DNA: TGTGCCACCAGTGAGGAGCGGGCTGGTCTATCGGGCACCGGGGAGCTGTTTTTT.

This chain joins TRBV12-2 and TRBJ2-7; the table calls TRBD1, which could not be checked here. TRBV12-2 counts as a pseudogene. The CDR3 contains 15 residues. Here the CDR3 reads CASRFRDRDHYEQYV. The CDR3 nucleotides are TGTGCAAGTCGCTTCCGGGACAGGGACCACTACGAGCAGTACGTC.

In DNA, the CDR3 is TGTGCCAGCAGTTACTCCGGGGGGCGAGGCACTGAAGCTTTCTTT. Its protein is CASSYSGGRGTEAFF. The chain couples TRBV6-5 to TRBJ1-1; a possible D gene is TRBD1 (6 bases). CDR1 is MNHEY and CDR2 is SVGAGI in the germline V gene. Trimming removed 0 bases at V and 4 bases at J, with 12 bases between. The CDR3 has 15 amino acids.

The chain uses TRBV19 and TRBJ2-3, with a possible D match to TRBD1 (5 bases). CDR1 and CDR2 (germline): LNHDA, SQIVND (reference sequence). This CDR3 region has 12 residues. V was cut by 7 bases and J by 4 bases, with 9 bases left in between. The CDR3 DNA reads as TGTGCCAGTAAGGGGCCGGCAGATACGCAGTATTTT. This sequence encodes CASKGPADTQYF.

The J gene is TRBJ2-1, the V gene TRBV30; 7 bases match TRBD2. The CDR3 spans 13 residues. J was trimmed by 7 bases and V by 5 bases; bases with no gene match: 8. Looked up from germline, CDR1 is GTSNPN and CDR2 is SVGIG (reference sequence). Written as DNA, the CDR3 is TGTGCCTGGGCGGGGGAGGGATGGAATGAGCAGTTCTTC. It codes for CAWAGEGWNEQFF.

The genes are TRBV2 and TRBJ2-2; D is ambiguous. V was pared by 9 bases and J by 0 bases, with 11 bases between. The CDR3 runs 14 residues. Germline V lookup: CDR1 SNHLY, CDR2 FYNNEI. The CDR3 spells CASQVASNTGELFF. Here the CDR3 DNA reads TGTGCCAGTCAGGTTGCATCGAACACCGGGGAGCTGTTTTTT.

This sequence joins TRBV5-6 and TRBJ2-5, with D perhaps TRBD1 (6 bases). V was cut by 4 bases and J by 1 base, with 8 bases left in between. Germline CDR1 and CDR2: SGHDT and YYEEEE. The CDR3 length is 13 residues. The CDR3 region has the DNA TGTGCCAGCAGCGTGGACAGCCAAGAGACCCAGTACTTC. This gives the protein CASSVDSQETQYF.

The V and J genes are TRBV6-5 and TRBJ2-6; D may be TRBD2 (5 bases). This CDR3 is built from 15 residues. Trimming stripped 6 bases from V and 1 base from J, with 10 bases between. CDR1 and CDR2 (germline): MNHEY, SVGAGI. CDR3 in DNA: TGTGCCAGCAGACCACAGCGGTCTGGGGCCAACGTCCTGACTTTC. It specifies CASRPQRSGANVLTF.

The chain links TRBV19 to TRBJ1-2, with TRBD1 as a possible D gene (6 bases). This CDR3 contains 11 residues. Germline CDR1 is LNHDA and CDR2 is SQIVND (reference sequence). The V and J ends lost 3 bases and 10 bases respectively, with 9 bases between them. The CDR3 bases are TGTGCCAGTAGTATCAAGGGGGACTACACCTTC. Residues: CASSIKGDYTF. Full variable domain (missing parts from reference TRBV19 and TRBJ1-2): DGGITQSPKYLFRKEGQNVTLSCEQNLNHDAMYWYRQDPGQGLRLIYYSQIVNDFQKGDIAEGYSVSREKKESFPLTVTSAQKNPTAFYLCASSIKGDYTFGSGTRLTVV.

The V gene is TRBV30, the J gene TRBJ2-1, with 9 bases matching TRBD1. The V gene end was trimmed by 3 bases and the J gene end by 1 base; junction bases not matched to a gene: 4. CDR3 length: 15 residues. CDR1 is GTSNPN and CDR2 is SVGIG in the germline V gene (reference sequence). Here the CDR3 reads CAWRIGQGSYNEQFF. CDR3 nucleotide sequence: TGTGCCTGGAGAATAGGACAGGGGTCCTACAATGAGCAGTTCTTC.

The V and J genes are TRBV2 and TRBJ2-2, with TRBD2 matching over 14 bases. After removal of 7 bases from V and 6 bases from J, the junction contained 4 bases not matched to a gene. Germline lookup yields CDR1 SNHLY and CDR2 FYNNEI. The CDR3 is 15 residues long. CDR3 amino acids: CASTPGLAGAGELFF. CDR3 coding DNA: TGTGCCAGCACCCCGGGACTAGCGGGAGCCGGGGAGCTGTTTTTT.